One and the same sample provided the 3 T cell receptor beta chains below, sequenced in a study of spatial heterogeneity in lung cancer. Described time point: blood at routine non-recurrence follow-up after resection. TCRdb analysed the 5' RACE reads with MiXCR anew, one entry per CDR3 protein. The data contain about 70,000 distinct CDR3 sequences, roughly 8.9% of them singletons. The specimen comprised PBMCs, sampled at follow-up. The receptors stem from a female donor with early-stage non-small cell lung cancer.

In its sample, this clonotype was seen many times. This sequence joins TRBV20-1 and TRBJ2-1, with a possible D match to TRBD2 (5 bases). V lost 1 base and J lost 9, with 16 bases in between. The CDR3 sequence is 14 residues long. Germline values: CDR1 DFQATT, CDR2 SNEGSKA (reference sequence). The CDR3 region has the DNA TGCAGTGCTAGAGCAACCTCCGAGGGAACTGAGCAGTTCTTC. This gives the protein CSARATSEGTEQFF.

This clonotype was counted many times. V gene TRBV6-2 or TRBV6-3 combines with J gene TRBJ1-2; D possibly corresponds to TRBD1 (6 bases). Germline V gene sequence: CDR1 MNHEY, CDR2 SVGEGT. The CDR3 totals 16 residues. The V gene lost 6 bases and the J gene lost 5 bases, with 22 bases spanning the gap. The DNA of the CDR3 is TGTGCCAGCAGCCACACCCCCGGGACACCCGATTATGGCTACACCTTC. Amino acids: CASSHTPGTPDYGYTF.

There are many counts of this clonotype. The chain links TRBV10-3 to TRBJ2-1, with 8 bases identical to TRBD2. The ends lost 2 bases at V and 6 bases at J; junction bases unmatched: 6. From germline, CDR1 is ENHRY and CDR2 SYGVKD. CDR3 length: 15 amino acids. The CDR3: CAISEGERGSNEQFF. CDR3 DNA sequence: TGTGCCATCAGTGAGGGCGAGCGGGGGAGCAATGAGCAGTTCTTC.